This entry describes one T cell receptor (beta chain). This clonotype was detected a few times. Its target antigen remains unknown. No much larger clonotype is one base removed from it; base qualities were not supplied. TCRdb lists the instrument as Illumina NovaSeq 6000. Using 5'RACE with constant-segment primers, TCRalpha and TCRbeta cDNA libraries were constructed, with sample barcodes and unique molecular identifiers added in the process. RNA was extracted from every sample with Trizol reagent. Amplification of the libraries took two PCR steps, and the second step added a second sample barcode plus Illumina TruSeq adapters. The libraries were sequenced on an Illumina NovaSeq using 2 x 150 bp paired-end reads. The source study handled its data this way. With migec v1.2.7, reads were demultiplexed and then collapsed into UMI-guided consensus sequences. Using mixcr v2.1.11, UMI consensuses were aligned to TRA and TRB V and J templates and then assembled into clonotypes. Expanded or contracted clonotypes were those called significant by both edgeR and NoisET, with noise models trained on biological replicates. For edgeR calls, a false discovery rate-adjusted p below 0.01 and a log2 fold-change threshold of 1 were applied. As an exploratory analysis of dynamics, PCA with hierarchical clustering was applied to max-normalized trajectories of the 1000 most abundant clonotypes. Separately sequenced CD4+ and CD8+ repertoires were used to assign a CD4 or CD8 phenotype to each responding clone. TCRdb reanalyzed the raw reads on its own, using fastp at Q25 for trimming and MiXCR for clone calling, and kept in-frame beta chains. Every distinct CDR3 protein forms one entry, paired with its most common genes and DNA. The V and J calls and clone size are TCRdb's, not the authors'. The sample contains about 610,000 distinct CDR3 sequences, 15% to 20% of them found a single time. The leading ten clones occupy roughly 8% of the sample.

Ficoll-Paque density gradient centrifugation was the method used to isolate PBMCs. The record originates from a study of T-cell memory formation after mild COVID-19 (dated by TCRdb to the early 2020s). Broadly, across the study: Most TCR sequence clusters were specific to one of the two donors. In a couple of donors, T-cell clones that expanded and contracted after mild COVID-19 were tracked by sequencing TCRalpha and TCRbeta repertoires over time. Two young, previously healthy adult volunteers made up the cohort, one male and one female.

Study-level results and caveats: Contracting CD4+ clones were found mainly in CM and EM memory subsets, while CD8+ clones were enriched in EMRA. SARS-CoV-2 specificity of the second-wave clones peaking on day 37 was not confirmed. The study included only two mild cases, and larger cohorts that include severe cases with pre-infection samples were judged to be necessary. Some responding clones were found in pre-infection memory, which suggests that pre-existing cross-reactive memory T cells took part in the SARS-CoV-2 response. From day 15 to 85, contracting clones showed balanced CD4/CD8 phenotypes, whereas a second wave of clones that expanded from day 15 to 37 leaned towards CD4+.

The V end gives up 0 bases and the J end 3 bases, leaving 5 bases in the junction not matched to a gene. CDR1 and CDR2 (GTSNPN, SVGIG) derive from the germline V gene (reference sequence). From its cysteine to its phenylalanine, the CDR3 spans 14 amino acids. Solely the CDR3 DNA is kept, with 42 bases framed from the first base. This receptor was obtained from an adult woman who had mild COVID-19 (a few samples of this study predate the infection). The sample titles of this study are shuffled in the database, so cell type and time point are left out; the donor was told from shared clones. Input material: PBMCs or a T cell subset sorted from them (not recorded which). This sequence uses TRBV30 and TRBJ2-7; a stretch of 7 junction bases matches TRBD2. The sequenced DNA: TGTGCCTGGAGTGTGGGAGCGGGGTACTACGAGCAGTACTTC. Its protein product is CAWSVGAGYYEQYF.